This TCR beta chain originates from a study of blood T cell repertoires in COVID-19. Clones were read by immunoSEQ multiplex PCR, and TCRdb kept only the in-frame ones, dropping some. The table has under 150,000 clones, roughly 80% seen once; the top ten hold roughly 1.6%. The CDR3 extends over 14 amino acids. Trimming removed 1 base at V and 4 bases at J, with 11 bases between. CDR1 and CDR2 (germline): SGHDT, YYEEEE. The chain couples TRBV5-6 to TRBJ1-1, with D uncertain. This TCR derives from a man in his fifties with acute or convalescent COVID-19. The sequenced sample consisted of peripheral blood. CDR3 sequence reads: CASSLSGSGTEAFF. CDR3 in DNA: TGTGCCAGCAGCTTGTCGGGGTCTGGCACTGAAGCTTTCTTT. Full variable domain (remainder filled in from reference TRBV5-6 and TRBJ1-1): DAGVTQSPTHLIKTRGQQVTLRCSPKSGHDTVSWYQQALGQGPQFIFQYYEEEERQRGNFPDRFSGHQFPNYSSELNVNALLLGDSALYLCASSLSGSGTEAFFGQGTRLTVV.